This TCR beta chain was retrieved from a study of response to subunit inactivated influenza vaccine. Study results and limitations: There was a suggestion from the authors that each seasonal influenza vaccination recruits few new T cells.

TCRdb itself ran the RT-PCR reads through MiXCR, one entry per CDR3 protein. This sample carries hundreds of thousands of distinct CDR3 sequences, around 11% of them seen once, and the ten largest clones take about 9.4%. V was cut by 0 bases and J by 0 bases, with 12 bases left in between. This CDR3 comprises 15 residues. Germline V gene data show CDR1 as DFQATT and CDR2 as SNEGSKA (reference sequence). This clonotype is a singleton in its sample. Its antigen remains unknown. The sequence derives from a man between 45 and 60 years old who received an inactivated influenza vaccine. The sequences come from PBMCs from blood, collected on the day of vaccination. This chain connects TRBV20-1 to TRBJ2-7; D uncertain. For the CDR3, the DNA is TGCAGTGCTAGAGATCTTACCTATAGCTCCTACGAGCAGTACTTC. Amino acids: CSARDLTYSSYEQYF.